The sequence of this T cell receptor (beta chain) was determined in a study of identical twins. One entry per CDR3 protein, called by TCRdb with MiXCR from the 5' RACE reads. The data hold some 790,000 distinct CDR3 sequences, with over 15% observed a single time. The germline V and J ends were trimmed by 6 bases and 5 bases, with 16 bases remaining between them. The CDR3 spans 15 residues. CDR1 MRHNA and CDR2 SNTAGT come from the germline V gene. Another study also made use of these data, one on T cells expressing NK-cell markers. That study reports: In 5 to 7 donors, dominant NKG2C+ clonotypes were roughly 1.0-7.5% of CD8+ T cells.

This TCR came from a woman aged 18-30 years in good health. The rearrangement joins TRBV6-4 to TRBJ2-2; possibly TRBD2 for D (6 bases). The specimen sequenced was PBMCs. DNA of the CDR3: TGTGCCAGCAGCAAATCGGGGGAATGGACCGGGGAGCTGTTTTTT. Protein product: CASSKSGEWTGELFF.